This T cell receptor (beta chain) was retrieved from a study of T cell repertoires in cytomegalovirus infection. Study details: Based on public TCR beta signatures, there were indications of CMV infection and of a matching HLA type.

As concerns this clonotype: The antigen is undetermined.

TCRdb fed the reads into MiXCR, producing one record per CDR3 protein. The table includes roughly 720,000 distinct CDR3 sequences, approximately 40% detected once. The CDR3 consists of 17 residues. V shed 4 bases and J 1 base; nucleotides not matched to a gene: 11. Per germline, CDR1 MGHRA and CDR2 YSYEKL. The study's findings and limits: Ex vivo, HLA-C-restricted CMV-specific TCR beta clonotypes prevailed over the rest of the response.

The source of this sequence is a human donor in good health (CMV status not recorded). Some clones in this sample may be carry-over from other donors' samples. The chain recombines TRBV4-1 with TRBJ1-1, with 8 bases identical to TRBD1. Specimen: PBMCs. The CDR3 reads CASSLDQGAVENTEAFF. The CDR3 DNA follows: TGCGCCAGCAGCCTAGACCAGGGGGCGGTTGAGAACACTGAAGCTTTCTTT.